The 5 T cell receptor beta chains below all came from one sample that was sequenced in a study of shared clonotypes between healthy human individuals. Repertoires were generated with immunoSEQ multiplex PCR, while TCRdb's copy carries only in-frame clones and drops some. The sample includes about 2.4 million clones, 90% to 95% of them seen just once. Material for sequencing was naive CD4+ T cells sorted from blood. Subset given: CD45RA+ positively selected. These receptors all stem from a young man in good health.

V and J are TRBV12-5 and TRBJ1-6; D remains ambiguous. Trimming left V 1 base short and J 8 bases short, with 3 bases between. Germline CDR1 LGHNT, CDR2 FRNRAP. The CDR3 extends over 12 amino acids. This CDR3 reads CASGLGDSPLHF. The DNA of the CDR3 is TGTGCTAGTGGTTTGGGAGATTCACCCCTCCACTTT. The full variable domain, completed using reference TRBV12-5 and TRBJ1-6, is DARVTQTPRHKVTEMGQEVTMRCQPILGHNTVFWYRQTMMQGLELLAYFRNRAPLDDSGMPKDRFSAEMPDATLATLKIQPSEPRDSAVYFCASGLGDSPLHFGNGTRLTVT.

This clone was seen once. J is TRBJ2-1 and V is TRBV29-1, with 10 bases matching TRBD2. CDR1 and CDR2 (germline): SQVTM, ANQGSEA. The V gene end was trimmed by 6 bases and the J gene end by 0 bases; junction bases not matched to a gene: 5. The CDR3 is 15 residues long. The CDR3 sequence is CSVSSGGASYNEQFF. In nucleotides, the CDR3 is TGCAGCGTCTCAAGCGGGGGGGCCTCCTACAATGAGCAGTTCTTC.

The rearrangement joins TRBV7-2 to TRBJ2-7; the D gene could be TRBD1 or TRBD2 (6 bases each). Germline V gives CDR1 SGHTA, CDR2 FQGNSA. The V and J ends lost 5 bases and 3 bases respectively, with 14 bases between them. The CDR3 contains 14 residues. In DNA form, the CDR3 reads TGTGCCAGCAGCAAAGGGGGGACGGTCTACGAGCAGTACTTC. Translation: CASSKGGTVYEQYF.

The CDR3 protein is CAGRDRELDGYTF. In DNA form, the CDR3 reads TGTGCCGGGCGGGACAGGGAACTGGATGGCTACACCTTC. The gene calls are TRBV30 and TRBJ1-2, with 9 bases fitting TRBD1. Germline lookup yields CDR1 GTSNPN and CDR2 SVGIG (reference sequence). The CDR3 length is 13 residues. Unmatched junction bases numbered 10, after V lost 8 bases and J lost 6 bases.

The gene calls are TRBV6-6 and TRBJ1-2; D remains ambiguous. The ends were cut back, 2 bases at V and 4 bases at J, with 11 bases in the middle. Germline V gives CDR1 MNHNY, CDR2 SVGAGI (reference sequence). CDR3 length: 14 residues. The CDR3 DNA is TGTGCCAGCAGTTACCCCGACGGACTCTATGGCTACACCTTC. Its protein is CASSYPDGLYGYTF.